These 19 T cell receptor beta chains share one sample of origin, sequenced in a study of T-cell reconstitution after alpha-beta-depleted transplantation in children. Unique molecular identifiers were built into the TCRbeta library. One entry per CDR3 protein, called by TCRdb with MiXCR from the PCR reads. This table holds 500,000 or so distinct CDR3 sequences, 30% to 35% found once. The sample was PBMCs from the stem cell graft donor, taken from the stem cell graft. Receptor source: a human donor who donated a stem cell graft to a child with aplastic anemia.

This clonotype was seen only a few times. This chain links TRBV5-1 with TRBJ2-1; D remains unclear. Deletions cut 2 bases from V and 8 bases from J, with 11 bases between. The CDR3 sequence is 13 residues long. Germline assignment: CDR1 SGHRS and CDR2 YFSETQ. The CDR3 is CASSFSPGDEQFF. The CDR3 DNA reads TGCGCCAGCAGCTTTTCCCCTGGCGATGAGCAGTTCTTC. Together with reference TRBV5-1 and TRBJ2-1, the CDR3 gives the full variable domain: KAGVTQTPRYLIKTRGQQVTLSCSPISGHRSVSWYQQTPGQGLQFLFEYFSETQRNKGNFPGRFSGRQFSNSRSEMNVSTLELGDSALYLCASSFSPGDEQFFGPGTRLTVL.

This clonotype was detected only a few times. In DNA form, the CDR3 reads TGTGCCAGCAGTGACCGGACAGGGGGTCACTACGAGCAGTACTTC. Its translation is CASSDRTGGHYEQYF. The genes are TRBV7-2 and TRBJ2-7; TRBD1 matches 10 bases. Germline CDR1 and CDR2: SGHTA and FQGNSA. This CDR3 spans 15 amino acids. The junction had 8 bases not matched to a gene; V was cut back by 6 bases and J by 3 bases.

This rearrangement joins TRBV11-2 to TRBJ1-5; TRBD1 is a possible D gene (6 bases). This CDR3 region has 14 residues. Between the trimmed V and J ends, which lost 2 bases and 6 bases, there was a span of 11 bases. In germline, CDR1 is SGHAT, CDR2 FQNNGV. The CDR3 nucleotides are TGTGCCAGCAGCTTACGGGGGGCAAGTCAGCCCCAGCATTTT. It translates to CASSLRGASQPQHF. The full variable domain, rest sourced from reference TRBV11-2 and TRBJ1-5, is EAGVAQSPRYKIIEKRQSVAFWCNPISGHATLYWYQQILGQGPKLLIQFQNNGVVDDSQLPKDRFSAERLKGVDSTLKIQPAKLEDSAVYLCASSLRGASQPQHFGDGTRLSIL.

This clonotype was observed a single time. The chain has TRBV7-9 and TRBJ1-2; D may be TRBD1 (6 bases). This CDR3 contains 15 residues. V was shortened by 1 base and J by 2 bases, with 11 bases between the two germline ends. The germline V gene has CDR1 SEHNR and CDR2 FQNEAQ (reference sequence). The CDR3, as DNA: TGTGCCAGCAGCTTAGAGGTCGACAGGAACTATGGCTACACCTTC. Translating it yields CASSLEVDRNYGYTF. The whole variable domain, filled in from reference TRBV7-9 and TRBJ1-2, reads DTGVSQNPRHKITKRGQNVTFRCDPISEHNRLYWYRQTLGQGPEFLTYFQNEAQLEKSRLLSDRFSAERPKGSFSTLEIQRTEQGDSAMYLCASSLEVDRNYGYTFGSGTRLTVV.

V and J are TRBV28 and TRBJ2-1; 11 bases agree with TRBD2. The CDR3 is made up of 15 amino acids. The V gene's germline CDR1 is MDHEN and CDR2 SYDVKM. V was clipped by 6 bases and J by 3 bases; unmatched bases: 4. CDR3 sequence: CASRAGTSGYNEQFF. The CDR3 DNA reads as TGTGCCAGCAGGGCCGGGACTAGCGGCTACAATGAGCAGTTCTTC.

This clonotype has just a few counts. The chain joins TRBV6-4 to TRBJ1-1; D may be TRBD1 (6 bases). Deletions cut 0 bases from V and 12 bases from J, with 17 bases between. This CDR3 spans 14 amino acids. From germline, CDR1 is MRHNA and CDR2 SNTAGT. The CDR3 nucleotides are TGTGCCAGCAGTGACTCGGACAGCGTTGGGGAAACTTTCTTT. Protein sequence: CASSDSDSVGETFF.

The chain joins TRBV7-2 to TRBJ2-1; possibly TRBD2 for D (6 bases). This CDR3 is built from 16 residues. Germline V CDR1 and CDR2: SGHTA, FQGNSA. Trimming removed 6 bases at V and 3 bases at J, with 18 bases between. The CDR3: CASRATSGGVYNEQFF. CDR3 DNA: TGTGCCAGCAGGGCCACAAGCGGAGGGGTCTACAATGAGCAGTTCTTC.

Only a few counts were recorded for this clonotype. V and J are TRBV9 and TRBJ2-1; the D is unclear. Germline CDR1 SGDLS, CDR2 YYNGEE. CDR3 size: 14 residues. The V end lost 0 bases, the J end lost 5 bases, and 9 bases lay between the germline ends. The CDR3 here is CASSVAASDNEQFF. CDR3 DNA sequence: TGTGCCAGCAGCGTAGCGGCCAGCGACAATGAGCAGTTCTTC. The full variable domain, in which reference TRBV9 and TRBJ2-1 provide the parts outside the CDR3, is DSGVTQTPKHLITATGQRVTLRCSPRSGDLSVYWYQQSLDQGLQFLIQYYNGEERAKGNILERFSAQQFPDLHSELNLSSLELGDSALYFCASSVAASDNEQFFGPGTRLTVL.

This clonotype was seen only a few times. CDR3 residues: CASSLARGMEGEAFF. The CDR3 DNA reads TGTGCCAGCAGTTTAGCGAGAGGGATGGAGGGAGAAGCTTTCTTT. The rearrangement joins TRBV12-3 or TRBV12-4 to TRBJ1-1; D is unclear. CDR3 size: 15 residues. V was trimmed by 0 bases and J by 8 bases, leaving 16 bases between them.

This clonotype has a handful of counts. V is TRBV19 and J is TRBJ2-3, with 12 bases identical to TRBD2. This CDR3 comprises 18 residues. Germline-derived CDR1 and CDR2 are LNHDA and SQIVND (reference sequence). Trimming at V came to 6 bases and at J to 0 bases, leaving 10 bases not matched to a gene. CDR3: CASSPSGRAPGSTDTQYF. In nucleotides, the CDR3 is TGTGCCAGTAGCCCTAGCGGGAGGGCCCCGGGTAGCACAGATACGCAGTATTTT.

In its sample, this clonotype was seen once. The chain couples TRBV14 to TRBJ2-1; D remains unclear. The germline gives CDR1 SGHDN, CDR2 FVKESK. Deletions cut 3 bases from V and 4 bases from J, with 10 bases between. The CDR3 totals 14 residues. CDR3 loop: CASSQLASYNEQFF. CDR3 coding DNA: TGTGCCAGCAGCCAGCTGGCCTCATACAATGAGCAGTTCTTC.

The CDR3 loop reads CASTGLAQGYYEQYF. The CDR3 DNA reads TGTGCCAGCACGGGCCTAGCCCAGGGTTACTACGAGCAGTACTTC. The gene calls are TRBV12-3 or TRBV12-4 and TRBJ2-7; either TRBD1 or TRBD2 may fit D (5 bases each). The CDR3 has 15 residues. With 7 bases removed from V and 3 bases from J, the gap between germline ends came to 19 bases.

This chain joins TRBV6-5 and TRBJ1-3; possible D gene TRBD1, 5 bases. With 0 bases removed from V and 0 bases from J, the gap between germline ends came to 9 bases. The CDR3 length is 16 residues. The germline V gene has CDR1 MNHEY and CDR2 SVGAGI. CDR3 bases: TGTGCCAGCAGTTACTCGGGACCTAACTCTGGAAACACCATATATTTT. Translated: CASSYSGPNSGNTIYF.

The chain links TRBV7-8 to TRBJ2-1; TRBD2 matches 8 bases. Germline CDR1 reads SGHVS; CDR2 reads FQNEAQ. Germline trimming cut 1 base from V and 1 base from J; bases unmatched to any gene: 6. This CDR3 has 17 residues. The CDR3 is CASSLELAASSYNEQFF. CDR3 nucleotide sequence: TGTGCCAGCAGCTTAGAACTAGCGGCTAGTTCCTACAATGAGCAGTTCTTC.

CDR3 sequence reads: CSVSAGLFYEQYF. The CDR3 coding sequence is TGCAGCGTTTCCGCGGGACTGTTCTACGAGCAGTACTTC. The V call is TRBV29-1, the J call TRBJ2-7; perhaps TRBD2 as D (6 bases). CDR3 length equals 13 residues. From germline, CDR1 is SQVTM and CDR2 ANQGSEA. V lost 5 bases, J lost 3 bases, and 14 bases lay in between.

In this sample, this clonotype turned up a few times. This chain joins TRBV7-9 and TRBJ1-1; possibly TRBD1 for D (5 bases). Germline lookup yields CDR1 SEHNR and CDR2 FQNEAQ (reference sequence). V lost 3 bases and J 2 bases, leaving 10 bases between the germline ends. The CDR3 consists of 14 residues. For the CDR3, the DNA is TGTGCCAGCAGCTTGCAGGGTCAAAACACTGAAGCTTTCTTT. This translates into CASSLQGQNTEAFF.

The rearrangement links TRBV5-1 to TRBJ2-2; D assignment may be TRBD1 or TRBD2 (5 bases each). The V and J ends lost 0 bases and 6 bases respectively, with 12 bases between them. Germline V gene data show CDR1 as SGHRS and CDR2 as YFSETQ. The CDR3 runs to 15 residues. Written as DNA, the CDR3 is TGCGCCAGCAGCTTGGTGGCTGGGGGAGCCGGGGAGCTGTTTTTT. It yields the protein CASSLVAGGAGELFF.

The chain uses TRBV7-2 and TRBJ2-7, with D possibly being TRBD1 (5 bases). V lost 2 bases to trimming and J lost 1 base, with 9 bases between them. CDR3 length: 14 amino acids. Germline V lookup: CDR1 SGHTA, CDR2 FQGNSA. The CDR3 nucleotides read TGTGCCAGCAGCTTATATAGGGGTTCCTACGAGCAGTACGTC. This translates into CASSLYRGSYEQYV.

In this sample, this clonotype turned up a few times. The rearrangement joins TRBV20-1 to TRBJ2-1; tentatively, D is TRBD2 (5 bases). CDR1 is DFQATT and CDR2 is SNEGSKA in the germline V gene (reference sequence). The CDR3 runs to 16 residues. Trimming took 0 bases from V and 6 from J, leaving 18 bases between them. The CDR3 here is CSARDLGRTRINEQFF. CDR3 DNA sequence: TGCAGTGCTAGAGATCTTGGTAGAACTAGAATCAATGAGCAGTTCTTC.